The 25 T cell receptor beta chains presented below share a single source sample, sequenced in a study of shared clonotypes between healthy human individuals. Clones were read by immunoSEQ multiplex PCR, and TCRdb kept only the in-frame ones, dropping some. The repertoire consists of 2 million or so clones, with about 95% occurring once and the leading ten covering about 1.1%. Naivety among CD8 cells was defined by CD45RO negativity and positive CCR7 selection, thereby excluding terminally differentiated effector memory CD45RA+ cells. Sequenced: naive CD8+ T cells sorted from blood. The receptors shown here come from a man aged 18-30 years in good health.

The J gene is TRBJ2-7, the V gene TRBV2, with 11 bases fitting TRBD1. V lost 3 bases to trimming and J lost 5 bases; unmatched junction nucleotides: 9. Germline loops: CDR1 SNHLY, CDR2 FYNNEI. CDR3 length equals 16 residues. CDR3 bases: TGTGCCAGCAGTGATGGGACAGGGGGAGCCTTCCACGAGCAGTACTTC. The encoded protein is CASSDGTGGAFHEQYF.

In regard to this clone: The identical CDR3 is also encoded by other nucleotide sequences in the sample. V is TRBV9 and J is TRBJ2-3; D possibly corresponds to TRBD2 (6 bases). Trimming stripped 1 base from V and 0 bases from J, with 9 bases between. CDR1 and CDR2 from the germline V gene are SGDLS and YYNGEE. This CDR3 spans 15 amino acids. The CDR3 region has the DNA TGTGCCAGCAGCGTAAGCGGGTTTAGCACAGATACGCAGTATTTT. Its protein product is CASSVSGFSTDTQYF.

The chain joins TRBV6-6 to TRBJ1-1; D unclear. Germline V lookup: CDR1 MNHNY, CDR2 SVGAGI (reference sequence). The CDR3 consists of 14 residues. Trimming removed 2 bases from V and 0 bases from J, with 7 bases in between. Written as DNA, the CDR3 is TGTGCCAGCAGTTACACAGAAATGAACACTGAAGCTTTCTTT. Its translation: CASSYTEMNTEAFF.

This chain links TRBV2 with TRBJ2-7; 9 bases match TRBD2. J gave up 4 bases and V 6 bases, and 7 bases lay outside the gene matches. Per the germline V gene, CDR1 is SNHLY and CDR2 is FYNNEI. CDR3 length: 14 residues. CDR3 protein: CASRQAGGEYEQYF. The DNA of the CDR3 is TGTGCCAGCAGGCAGGCGGGAGGGGAATACGAGCAGTACTTC.

In regard to this clone: One junction end does not reproduce the germline sequence, and a read error may be involved. V gene TRBV27 combines with J gene TRBJ2-7; D is perhaps TRBD1 or TRBD2 (5 bases each). CDR1 is MNHEY and CDR2 is SMNVEV in the germline V gene (reference sequence). The CDR3 covers 13 residues. The DNA for the CDR3 is TGTGCCAGCAGTCCGACGGGTTTTTGGGACCAAACCTTC. Its protein product is CASSPTGFWDQTF.

This chain joins TRBV9 and TRBJ2-7; D is perhaps TRBD2 (7 bases). The CDR3 has 15 residues. Germline CDR1 reads SGDLS; CDR2 reads YYNGEE. V was trimmed by 4 bases and J by 5 bases, leaving 19 bases between them. CDR3 in DNA: TGTGCCAGCAGCTCTCCCGGGGAGGGGGAGCACGAGCAGTACTTC. Its protein is CASSSPGEGEHEQYF.

This clone occurred once. The J gene is TRBJ2-7, the V gene TRBV11-2; D is undetermined. The germline V gene encodes CDR1 SGHAT and CDR2 FQNNGV. This CDR3 spans 15 amino acids. Between the trimmed V and J ends, which lost 7 bases and 0 bases, there was a span of 16 bases. CDR3 in amino acids: CASTLAGGDSYEQYF. In DNA, the CDR3 is TGTGCCAGCACCTTGGCTGGCGGAGACTCCTACGAGCAGTACTTC.

The chain joins TRBV4-3 to TRBJ2-7, with D possibly TRBD2 on 6 matching bases. The CDR3 extends over 15 amino acids. Germline-derived CDR1 and CDR2 are LGHNA and YSLEER. Trimming took off 0 bases at V and 2 bases at J, with 11 bases between the two ends. The CDR3: CASSQEEGSPYEQYF. CDR3 coding DNA: TGCGCCAGCAGCCAAGAGGAGGGGTCCCCCTACGAGCAGTACTTC.

The chain couples TRBV7-9 to TRBJ2-7; tentatively, D is TRBD1 (6 bases). The ends were cut back, 4 bases at V and 5 bases at J, with 30 bases in the middle. The CDR3 sequence is 19 residues long. Germline assignment: CDR1 SEHNR and CDR2 FQNEAQ (reference sequence). The CDR3 DNA follows: TGTGCCAGCAGCTCCTTCATGGTGGGTATGGGAGACAGGCCACACGAGCAGTACTTC. This encodes CASSSFMVGMGDRPHEQYF.

The chain employs TRBV6-1 and TRBJ2-7; no clear D gene. The CDR3 has 15 amino acids. The V and J ends lost 3 bases and 2 bases respectively, with 14 bases between them. CDR1 is MNHNS and CDR2 is SASEGT in the germline V gene. The CDR3 is CASSEEHPATYEQYF. CDR3 DNA sequence: TGTGCCAGCAGTGAGGAACACCCCGCCACCTACGAGCAGTACTTC.

This chain joins TRBV7-2 and TRBJ2-7; D perhaps matches TRBD2 (5 bases). Trimming cost V 5 bases and J 0 bases, with 14 bases left between them. The CDR3 has 15 amino acids. The germline V gene encodes CDR1 SGHTA and CDR2 FQGNSA. In DNA form, the CDR3 reads TGTGCCAGCAGCAGGGAGACACCAAGCTCCTACGAGCAGTACTTC. The encoded protein is CASSRETPSSYEQYF.

V usage is TRBV2 and J usage is TRBJ2-7; D is uncertain. V shed 3 bases and J shed 1 base, with 7 bases lying between them. The CDR3 totals 13 residues. Germline-derived CDR1 and CDR2 are SNHLY and FYNNEI. CDR3 nucleotide sequence: TGTGCCAGCAGTGACACTCCGTCCTACGAGCAGTACTTC. This codes for CASSDTPSYEQYF. The complete variable domain, with remaining parts taken from reference TRBV2 and TRBJ2-7, reads EPEVTQTPSHQVTQMGQEVILRCVPISNHLYFYWYRQILGQKVEFLVSFYNNEISEKSEIFDDQFSVERPDGSNFTLKIRSTKLEDSAMYFCASSDTPSYEQYFGPGTRLTVT.

The chain uses TRBV29-1 and TRBJ2-7; 7 bases align to TRBD1. J gave up 2 bases and V 7 bases, and 5 bases lay outside the gene matches. The length of the CDR3 is 12 residues. Germline V CDR1 and CDR2: SQVTM, ANQGSEA. In DNA form, the CDR3 reads TGCAGCGGGGAGACAGGGCCCTACGAGCAGTACTTC. It encodes CSGETGPYEQYF.

The chain links TRBV5-6 to TRBJ2-4; D is uncertain. The CDR3 contains 12 residues. Germline lookup yields CDR1 SGHDT and CDR2 YYEEEE. Trimming took off 1 base at V and 7 bases at J, with 6 bases between the two ends. CDR3 in DNA: TGTGCCAGCAGCTTGTCCGGGAACATTCAGTACTTC. It encodes CASSLSGNIQYF.

The CDR3 nucleotides read TGTGCCAGCAGCTTTTATGACACCGGGGAGCTGTTTTTT. It codes for CASSFYDTGELFF. This chain uses TRBV13 with TRBJ2-2; D gene unclear. Deletions cut 3 bases from V and 3 bases from J, with 5 bases between. Germline CDR1 and CDR2: PRHDT and FYEKMQ (reference sequence). The CDR3 has 13 amino acids.

V and J are TRBV7-9 and TRBJ1-5, with 10 bases aligning to TRBD1. The V gene's germline CDR1 is SEHNR and CDR2 FQNEAQ (reference sequence). The CDR3 runs 15 residues. J lost 4 bases, V lost 5 bases, and 5 bases had no gene match. The CDR3 DNA sequence: TGTGCCAGCAGCCAGACAGGGGGCGGGAATCAGCCCCAGCATTTT. The encoded protein is CASSQTGGGNQPQHF.

The chain uses TRBV6-6 and TRBJ2-2; the D gene is possibly TRBD1 (5 bases). CDR1 is MNHNY and CDR2 is SVGAGI in the germline V gene (reference sequence). The V end was cut by 5 bases, the J end by 0 bases, with 7 bases between. This CDR3 region has 14 residues. The CDR3 spells CASSGQANTGELFF. The CDR3 DNA reads TGTGCCAGCAGTGGACAAGCGAACACCGGGGAGCTGTTTTTT.

V and J are TRBV7-8 and TRBJ2-1; 10 bases are a match to TRBD2. The trim removed 5 bases at V and 5 bases at J, leaving 9 bases unmatched. CDR1 SGHVS and CDR2 FQNEAQ come from the germline V gene. The CDR3 has 16 amino acids. This CDR3 reads CASSPRAGGKDNEQFF. CDR3 DNA sequence: TGTGCCAGCAGCCCCCGAGCGGGAGGGAAGGACAATGAGCAGTTCTTC.

The J gene is TRBJ2-1, the V gene TRBV11-2; 8 nucleotides match TRBD2. The germline V gene encodes CDR1 SGHAT and CDR2 FQNNGV. The CDR3 runs to 14 residues. Trimming cost V 5 bases and J 7 bases; bases outside gene matches: 7. CDR3 sequence: CASSRSGEGNEQFF. The CDR3 coding sequence is TGTGCCAGCAGCCGTAGCGGGGAAGGTAATGAGCAGTTCTTC.

The chain recombines TRBV7-9 with TRBJ1-6; D unresolved. This CDR3 has 14 amino acids. CDR1 and CDR2 from the germline V gene are SEHNR and FQNEAQ (reference sequence). V was pared by 3 bases and J by 8 bases, with 11 bases between. CDR3 in amino acids: CASSLLVGDSPLHF. Written as DNA, the CDR3 is TGTGCCAGCAGCTTGCTTGTCGGTGATTCACCCCTCCACTTT. Supplemented by reference TRBV7-9 and TRBJ1-6, the full variable domain reads DTGVSQNPRHKITKRGQNVTFRCDPISEHNRLYWYRQTLGQGPEFLTYFQNEAQLEKSRLLSDRFSAERPKGSFSTLEIQRTEQGDSAMYLCASSLLVGDSPLHFGNGTRLTVT.

CDR3 nucleotides: TGTGCCAGCAGTGACGAAGCAGGGGGCTCCCTTGAGCAGTTCTTC. Its protein product is CASSDEAGGSLEQFF. The chain employs TRBV6-4 and TRBJ2-1; TRBD1 agrees at 8 bases. V shed 2 bases and J 9 bases; nucleotides not matched to a gene: 9. This CDR3 is 15 amino acids long. Per the germline V gene, CDR1 is MRHNA and CDR2 is SNTAGT.

The genes are TRBV29-1 and TRBJ2-7; a possible D gene is TRBD1 (5 bases). V was trimmed by 5 bases and J by 3 bases, leaving 8 bases between them. Germline V gene sequence: CDR1 SQVTM, CDR2 ANQGSEA. The CDR3 is made up of 11 amino acids. The CDR3 spells CSVTRDYEQYF. CDR3 coding DNA: TGCAGCGTTACCAGGGACTACGAGCAGTACTTC.

V gene TRBV28 combines with J gene TRBJ1-1, with TRBD1 matching over 7 bases. In germline, CDR1 is MDHEN, CDR2 SYDVKM. This CDR3 is built from 15 residues. The V segment lost 2 bases and the J segment 2 bases; nucleotides outside the gene matches: 5. CDR3 loop: CASSLAWTGNTEAFF. As DNA, the CDR3 is TGTGCCAGCAGTTTAGCGTGGACAGGTAACACTGAAGCTTTCTTT. Using reference TRBV28 and TRBJ1-1 for the parts outside the CDR3, the full variable domain is DVKVTQSSRYLVKRTGEKVFLECVQDMDHENMFWYRQDPGLGLRLIYFSYDVKMKEKGDIPEGYSVSREKKERFSLILESASTNQTSMYLCASSLAWTGNTEAFFGQGTRLTVV.

V usage is TRBV9 and J usage is TRBJ2-2; 9 positions agree with TRBD1. J was trimmed by 5 bases and V by 8 bases; bases with no gene match: 10. CDR1 is SGDLS and CDR2 is YYNGEE in the germline V gene. CDR3 length: 15 residues. The CDR3: CASSGTGKTTGELFF. The CDR3 region has the DNA TGTGCCAGTTCTGGGACAGGGAAGACGACCGGGGAGCTGTTTTTT.

The chain couples TRBV28 to TRBJ1-5; possibly TRBD1 for D (6 bases). V shed 5 bases and J shed 5 bases, with 16 bases lying between them. The CDR3 runs to 15 residues. Germline loops: CDR1 MDHEN, CDR2 SYDVKM. The CDR3 loop reads CASSVGGRGDQPQHF. The CDR3 DNA reads TGTGCCAGCAGTGTAGGGGGGCGCGGGGATCAGCCCCAGCATTTT.